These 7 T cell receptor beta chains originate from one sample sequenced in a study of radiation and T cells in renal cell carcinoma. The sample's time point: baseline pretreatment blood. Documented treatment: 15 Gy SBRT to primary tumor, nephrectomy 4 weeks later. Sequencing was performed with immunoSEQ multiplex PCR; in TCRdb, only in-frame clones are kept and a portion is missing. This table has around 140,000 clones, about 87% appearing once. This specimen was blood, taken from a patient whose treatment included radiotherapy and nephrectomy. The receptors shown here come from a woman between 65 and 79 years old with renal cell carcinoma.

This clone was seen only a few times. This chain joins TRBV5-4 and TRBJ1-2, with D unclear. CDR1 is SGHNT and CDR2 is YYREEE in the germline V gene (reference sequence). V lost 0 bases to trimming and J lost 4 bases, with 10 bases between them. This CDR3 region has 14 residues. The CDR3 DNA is TGTGCCAGCAGCTTGGCCGGATCACGCTATGGCTACACCTTC. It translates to CASSLAGSRYGYTF.

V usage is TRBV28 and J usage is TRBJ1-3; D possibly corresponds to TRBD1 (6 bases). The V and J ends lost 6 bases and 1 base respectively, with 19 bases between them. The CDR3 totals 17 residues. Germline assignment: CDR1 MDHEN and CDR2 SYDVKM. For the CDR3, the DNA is TGTGCCAGCAGCGTTTTAGGGGGTACAGGTTCTGGAAACACCATATATTTT. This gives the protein CASSVLGGTGSGNTIYF.

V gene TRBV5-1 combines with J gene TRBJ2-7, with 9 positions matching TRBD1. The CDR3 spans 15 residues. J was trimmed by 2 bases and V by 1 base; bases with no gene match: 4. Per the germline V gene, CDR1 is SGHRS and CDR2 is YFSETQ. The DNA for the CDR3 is TGCGCCAGCAGCTTGAGGACAGGGGTCACCTACGAGCAGTACTTC. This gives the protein CASSLRTGVTYEQYF.

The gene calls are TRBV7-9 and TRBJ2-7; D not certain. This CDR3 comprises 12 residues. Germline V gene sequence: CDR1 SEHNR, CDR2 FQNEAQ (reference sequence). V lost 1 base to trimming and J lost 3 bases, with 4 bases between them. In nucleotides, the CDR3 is TGTGCCAGCAGCTTAGTCAGCTACGAGCAGTACTTC. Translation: CASSLVSYEQYF.

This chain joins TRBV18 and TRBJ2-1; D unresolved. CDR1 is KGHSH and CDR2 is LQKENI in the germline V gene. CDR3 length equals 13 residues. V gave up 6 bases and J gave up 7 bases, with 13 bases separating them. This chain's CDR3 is CASSPPRVNEQFF. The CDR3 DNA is TGTGCCAGCTCCCCCCCCCGGGTAAATGAGCAGTTCTTC.

This chain's CDR3 is CASSQSNQPQHF. The DNA for the CDR3 is TGTGCCAGTAGTCAAAGCAATCAGCCCCAGCATTTT. The chain recombines TRBV19 with TRBJ1-5; no reliable D call. CDR1 is LNHDA and CDR2 is SQIVND in the germline V gene (reference sequence). CDR3 size: 12 residues. Trimming stripped 5 bases from V and 1 base from J, with 3 bases between.

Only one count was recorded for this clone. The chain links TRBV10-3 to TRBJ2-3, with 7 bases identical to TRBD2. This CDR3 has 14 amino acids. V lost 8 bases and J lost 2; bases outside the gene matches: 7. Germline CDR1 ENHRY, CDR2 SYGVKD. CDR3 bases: TGTGCCATCCGGCAGAGCGGGAACACAGATACGCAGTATTTT. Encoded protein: CAIRQSGNTDTQYF.